This entry features one T cell receptor (beta chain) sequence. Authors' processing steps: Estimated nucleated cell counts came from reference gene primer amplification. Libraries were prepared by immunoSEQ multiplex PCR; TCRdb keeps only in-frame clonotypes and omits some of them. V and J calls and clone size are as listed in that table; D and trimming were resolved from the DNA. Here the sample spans hundreds of thousands of clones, roughly 91% being singletons. Germline values: CDR1 GTSNPN, CDR2 SVGIG (reference sequence). Losses at the gene ends were 7 bases for V and 4 bases for J; bases not matched to a gene: 9. The CDR3 has 13 residues. The data derive from a study of blood T cell repertoires in COVID-19. Study summary: The United States, Italy and Spain supplied acute and convalescent COVID-19 samples. From T cells, B-cell-depleted T cells, or PBMCs came the material, which was cDNA or gDNA.

The sample was peripheral blood. The chain links TRBV30 to TRBJ2-5; 7 nucleotides match TRBD2. The TCR sequence derives from a woman aged 35 to 49 who had recovered from COVID-19. CDR3: CAFGGRAGETQYF. In nucleotides, the CDR3 is TGTGCCTTTGGGGGGAGGGCCGGAGAGACCCAGTACTTC.